The present T cell receptor (beta chain) was sequenced within a study of cytomegalovirus exposure and HLA in healthy donors. General study points: In a later analysis, compared with equally common non-associated chains, HLA-associated beta chains were more expanded. Compared with the approximately 670-donor mean, an Asian-associated ancestry cluster reportedly had fewer N-insertions, according to a later analysis. Most TCR sequences were seen very rarely across donors, but some public TCRs occurred in many. Excluded were some V segments that proved indistinguishable, including TRBV6-2 and TRBV6-3.

This clone showed up just once. Antigen specificity is unknown. Trimming cost V 2 bases and J 8 bases, with 6 bases left between them. In germline, CDR1 is MNHNS, CDR2 SASEGT. The length of the CDR3 is 12 residues. With 60 Vbeta and 13 Jbeta primers, the PCR was carried out. Generated by immunoSEQ multiplex PCR, the TCRdb table keeps only in-frame clones and is missing some. The top ten hold around 2.8% of the sample, which has 200,000 to 250,000 clones, around 80% seen once. Sequences were obtained from PBMCs. The chain employs TRBV6-1 and TRBJ1-4; tentatively, D is TRBD1 (6 bases). The sequence derives from a woman aged 60-75 years in good health and CMV-seropositive. The CDR3 bases are TGTGCCAGCAGTGAAAGGGGGGAAAAACTGTTTTTT. Its protein product is CASSERGEKLFF.